A single T cell receptor beta chain is shown here with its context. This clone occurred once. Its antigen is unknown. It has no much larger one-base neighbor in the sample; base qualities were not kept. This sample is drawn from a study of T cells after somatic rescue of genetic block (dated by TCRdb to 2018 to 2020). For the study in its entirety: The study assessed how robust, over the long term, a T-cell system was when the system had developed through somatic rescue of a genetic block in T-cell development.

The library was made by the immunoSEQ multiplex PCR assay. This is the immuneACCESS table as TCRdb keeps it, with only in-frame sequences that have V and J called. A part of the clones is gone; compared with another copy, unresolved V genes explain less than half, and the rest is unexplained. The sample table contains tens of thousands of clones; only one count was recorded for about nine tenths of them. The ten largest make up 1.5% to 2% of the sample. From a lookup of the germline V gene, CDR1 and CDR2 are SGHNT and YENEEA. Trimming removed 5 bases from V and 2 bases from J; the gene matches leave 1 base unexplained. Including the terminal cysteine and phenylalanine, the CDR3 comprises 14 residues. Kept here is only the CDR3 DNA, which spans 42 bases and is read in frame from base 1.

The TCR comes from a woman aged 18 to 35. Input material: peripheral blood mononuclear cells (PBMCs). The rearrangement combines TRBV11-3 with TRBJ2-1; TRBD2 matches 9 bases in the middle. CDR3 protein: CASSPSGTYNEQFF. The DNA is TGTGCCAGCAGCCCTAGCGGGACCTACAATGAGCAGTTCTTC.